The 2 T cell receptor beta chains listed next were all sequenced from one sample in a study of T-cell memory formation after mild COVID-19. TCRdb reanalysed the 5' RACE reads using MiXCR and keeps one entry per CDR3 protein. The repertoire holds approximately 490,000 distinct CDR3 sequences, with around 21% as singletons. The sequenced material came from PBMCs or a T cell subset sorted from them (not recorded which). Receptors originate from an adult woman who had mild COVID-19 (a few samples of this study predate the infection). Cell type and time point are not known.

The CDR3 bases are TGCAGTGCCAGTCGGGGAGCGGCGCATTACGAGCAGTACTTC. It encodes CSASRGAAHYEQYF. The chain joins TRBV20-1 to TRBJ2-7, with a weak D call TRBD2 (5 bases). Germline CDR1 and CDR2: DFQATT and SNEGSKA (reference sequence). The CDR3 has 14 amino acids. V lost 6 bases to trimming and J lost 4 bases, with 19 bases between them.

This clonotype was counted only a few times. The gene calls are TRBV7-6 and TRBJ2-3; 10 bases are a match to TRBD2. The CDR3 length is 16 residues. The germline CDR1 and CDR2 sequences are SGHVS and FNYEAQ. V dropped 0 bases and J dropped 9; count of bases not matched to a gene: 9. The CDR3 sequence: CASSLASGRALGTQYF. Written as DNA, the CDR3 is TGTGCCAGCAGCTTAGCGAGCGGGAGGGCCCTGGGGACGCAGTATTTT.